The clone carrying this TCR beta chain was found a few times. Its target is unknown. These data originate in a study of T-cell reconstitution after alpha-beta-depleted transplantation in children. The study, taken as a whole, reports: Newly made T cells mostly supplied T-cell counts and diversity one year after transplant. From surviving recipient T cells and thymic progenitors came the high day-60 TCRbeta diversity observed in some patients. Several hundred expanded graft clones reportedly were the source of alpha-beta T cells about two months after transplant.

TCRbeta library preparation incorporated unique molecular identifiers. One entry per CDR3 protein results from TCRdb running MiXCR on the PCR reads. The sample holds around 500,000 distinct CDR3 sequences, about 21% seen once. This clonotype originated in a boy younger than two who had a stem cell transplant for acute myeloid leukemia, so the T cells may come from the graft donor. Sample: PBMCs, mostly from graft donor cells, taken 360 days after TCRalphabeta/CD19-depleted stem cell transplant.

The DNA of the CDR3 is TGCAGTGCTAAGGCCCTACCAAGGGGGCTAGGCTACACCTTC. Residues: CSAKALPRGLGYTF. V gene TRBV20-1 combines with J gene TRBJ1-2; 7 nucleotides match TRBD1. CDR3 size: 14 residues. Germline CDR1 DFQATT, CDR2 SNEGSKA (reference sequence). V dropped 4 bases and J dropped 8; count of bases not matched to a gene: 13.